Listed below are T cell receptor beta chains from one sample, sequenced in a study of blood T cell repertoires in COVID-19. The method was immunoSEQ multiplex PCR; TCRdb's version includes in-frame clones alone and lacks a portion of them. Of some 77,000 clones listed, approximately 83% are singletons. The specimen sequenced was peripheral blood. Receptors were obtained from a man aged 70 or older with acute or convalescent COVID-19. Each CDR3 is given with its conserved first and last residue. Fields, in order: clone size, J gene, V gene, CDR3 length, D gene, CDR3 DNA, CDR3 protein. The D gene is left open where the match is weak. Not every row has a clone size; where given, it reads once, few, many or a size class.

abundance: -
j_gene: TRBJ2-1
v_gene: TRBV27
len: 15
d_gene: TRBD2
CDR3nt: TGTGCCAGCAGTTTAAAACTAGCGCGTTACAATGAGCAGTTCTTC
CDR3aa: CASSLKLARYNEQFF

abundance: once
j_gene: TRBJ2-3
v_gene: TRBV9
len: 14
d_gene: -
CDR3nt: TGTGCCAGCAGCGTCCTACCCCGCACAGATACGCAGTATTTT
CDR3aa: CASSVLPRTDTQYF

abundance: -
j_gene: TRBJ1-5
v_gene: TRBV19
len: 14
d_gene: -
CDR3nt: TGTGCCAGTAGTGGACAGTATAGCAATCAGCCCCAGCATTTT
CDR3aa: CASSGQYSNQPQHF

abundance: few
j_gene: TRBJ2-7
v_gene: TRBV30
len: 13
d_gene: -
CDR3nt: TGTGCCTGGAGTGTAGGTTTGGGGGCCGAGCAGTACTTC
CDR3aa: CAWSVGLGAEQYF

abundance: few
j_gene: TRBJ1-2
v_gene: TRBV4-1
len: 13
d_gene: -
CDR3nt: TGCGCCAGCAGCCCCCGGGGGGGCTATGGCTACACCTTC
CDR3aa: CASSPRGGYGYTF

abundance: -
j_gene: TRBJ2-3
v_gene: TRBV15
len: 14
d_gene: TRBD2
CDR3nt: TGTGCCACCAGCCGACTAGCGGGAGCAGATACGCAGTATTTT
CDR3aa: CATSRLAGADTQYF

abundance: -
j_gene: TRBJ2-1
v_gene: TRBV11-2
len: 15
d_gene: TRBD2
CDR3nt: TGTGCCAGCAGCTTATCAGGCGGGAGTTTGCATGAGCAGTTCTTC
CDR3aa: CASSLSGGSLHEQFF

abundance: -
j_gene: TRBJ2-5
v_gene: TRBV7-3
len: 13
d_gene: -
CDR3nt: TGTGCCAGCAGCCTAGGTTCCTTGGAGACCCAGTACTTC
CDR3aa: CASSLGSLETQYF

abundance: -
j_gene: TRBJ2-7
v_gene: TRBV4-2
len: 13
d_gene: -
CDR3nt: TGTGCCAGCAGCCTTCCTAAGTCCTACGAGCAGTACTTC
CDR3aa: CASSLPKSYEQYF

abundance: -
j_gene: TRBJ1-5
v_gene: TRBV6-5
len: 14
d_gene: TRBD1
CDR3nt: TGTGCCACTTGGGGGACAGGGGGCAATCAGCCCCAGCATTTT
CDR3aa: CATWGTGGNQPQHF

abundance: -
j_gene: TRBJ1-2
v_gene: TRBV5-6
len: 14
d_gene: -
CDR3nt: TGTGCCAGCAGCTTTTCCCGGAGCAGCTATGGCTACACCTTC
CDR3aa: CASSFSRSSYGYTF

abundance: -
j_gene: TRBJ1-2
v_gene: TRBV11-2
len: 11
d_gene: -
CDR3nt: TGTGCCAGCAGCTTACGGTATGGCTACACCTTC
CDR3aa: CASSLRYGYTF

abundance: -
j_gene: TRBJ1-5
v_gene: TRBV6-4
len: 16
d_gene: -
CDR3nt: TGTGCCAGCAGTGACTCTTGTACCGTACGGAATCAGCCCCAGCATTTT
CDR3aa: CASSDSCTVRNQPQHF

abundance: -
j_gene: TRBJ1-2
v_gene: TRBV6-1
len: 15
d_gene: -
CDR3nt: TGTGCCAGCAGTGAAGCCCTGACAACTTTCTATGGCTACACCTTC
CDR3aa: CASSEALTTFYGYTF

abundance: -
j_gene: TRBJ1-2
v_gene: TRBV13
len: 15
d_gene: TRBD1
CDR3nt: TGTGCCAGCAGCCGCAGGGGGCGGATGGACTATGGCTACACCTTC
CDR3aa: CASSRRGRMDYGYTF

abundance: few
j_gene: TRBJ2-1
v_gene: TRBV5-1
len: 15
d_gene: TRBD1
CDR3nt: TGCGCCAGCAGCTGGGGACAGGGTTTGGTGGGAGAGCAGTTCTTC
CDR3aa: CASSWGQGLVGEQFF

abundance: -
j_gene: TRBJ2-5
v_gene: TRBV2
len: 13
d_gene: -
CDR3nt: TGTGCCAGCAGTGAAGATCTTGAAGAGACCCAGTACTTC
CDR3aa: CASSEDLEETQYF

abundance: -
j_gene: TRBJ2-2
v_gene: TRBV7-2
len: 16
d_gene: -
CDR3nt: TGTGCCATTCCCCTTGGTGAGTCGACGAACACCGGGGAGCTGTTTTTT
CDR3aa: CAIPLGESTNTGELFF

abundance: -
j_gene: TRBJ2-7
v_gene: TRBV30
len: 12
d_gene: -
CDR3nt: TGTGCCTGGAGTGGAGTTAGCGGAGGAGCGTACTTC
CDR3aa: CAWSGVSGGAYF

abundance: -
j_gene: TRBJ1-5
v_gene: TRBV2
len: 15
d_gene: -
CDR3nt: TGTGCCAGCAAGAGAAATACAGGGTCCAATCAGCCCCAGCATTTT
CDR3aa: CASKRNTGSNQPQHF

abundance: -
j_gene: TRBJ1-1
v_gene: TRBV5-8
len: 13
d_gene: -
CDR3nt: TGTGCCAGCAGCTTGGTGGGGGCGCATGAAGCTTTCTTT
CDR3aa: CASSLVGAHEAFF

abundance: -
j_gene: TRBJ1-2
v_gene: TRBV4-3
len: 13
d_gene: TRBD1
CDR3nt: TGCGCCAGCAGCCATGGACAGGGGTCTGGCTACACCTTC
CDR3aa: CASSHGQGSGYTF

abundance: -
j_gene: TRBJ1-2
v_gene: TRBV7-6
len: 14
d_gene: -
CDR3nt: TGTGCCAGCAGCTCGCTGACGGGTAACTATGGCTACACCTTC
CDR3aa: CASSSLTGNYGYTF

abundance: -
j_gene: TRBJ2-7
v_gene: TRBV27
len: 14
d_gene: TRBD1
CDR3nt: TGTGCCAGCACCCTGAAGGGGGCGGCCTACGAGCAGTACTTC
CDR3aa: CASTLKGAAYEQYF

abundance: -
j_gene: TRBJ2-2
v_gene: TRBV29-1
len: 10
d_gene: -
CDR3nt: TGCAGCGTCTTCACCGGGGAGCTGTTTTTT
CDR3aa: CSVFTGELFF